This T cell receptor beta chain appears in the sequencing data of a study of blood T cell repertoires in COVID-19. Study-level information: COVID-19 samples from acute and convalescent phases originated in the United States, Italy and Spain.

Germline lookup yields CDR1 SGDLS and CDR2 YYNGEE. After removal of 6 bases from V and 6 bases from J, the junction contained 8 bases not matched to a gene. This CDR3 region has 14 residues. As handled by the study authors: Reference gene primer amplification in the assay estimated nucleated cell counts. The assay was immunoSEQ multiplex PCR, and TCRdb's table has in-frame clones only and misses some. From that table come the V and J calls and clone size; the DNA was used to work out D and trimming. The table includes tens of thousands of clones, around nine tenths detected once. The chain uses TRBV9 and TRBJ2-1; TRBD2 aligns across 8 bases. The clonotype comes from a human donor in a cohort sampled during active COVID-19. The sample was peripheral blood. CDR3 protein: CASTPSRGGNEQFF. The DNA for the CDR3 is TGTGCCAGCACCCCTTCCCGGGGGGGCAATGAGCAGTTCTTC.